The following is a T cell receptor (beta chain) sequence with its context. Its antigen target is currently unknown. No much larger clone is present one base from it, and per-base qualities are unavailable. CD8 naive samples consisted of CD45RO-negative cells that were positively selected for CCR7, yielding a CD45RA+CCR7+ population without TemRA cells. The donors were healthy, HIV-negative adults with no recently reported acute infections or vaccinations. Every donor was a Caucasian adult living in Nashville, Tennessee, USA. Blood was collected by leukapheresis, and PBMCs were isolated by Ficoll-Histopaque density gradient centrifugation and then cryopreserved in liquid nitrogen vapor phase. Analytical flow cytometry was used to check the purity and quantity of each magnetically sorted T cell population. Genomic DNA was isolated from each sorted fraction and quantified by UV absorbance on a Nanodrop 2000c.

The record originates from a study of shared clonotypes between healthy human individuals (dated by TCRdb to the early 2020s). Turning to the overall study: A couple of women and a few men aged 18 to 49 years were included in the cohort. Per donor, three plates each were used for CD4 naive and CD4 memory, two for CD8 naive, and one for CD8 memory. To estimate repertoire size and how much clonotype sharing occurs between individuals, the study deeply sequenced the blood TCR repertoires of roughly 5 healthy adults. To increase sequencing depth and limit assay-specific biases, different laboratories used diverse techniques to prepare libraries and sequence TCR repertoires. Per donor, leukapheresis produced somewhere between about 0.94 and 9.5 billion PBMCs. The research as a whole found: Naive subsets generally had larger estimated clonotype richness than memory subsets. Higher generation probabilities were observed for clonotypes shared by all four sorted-subset donors than for non-shared clonotypes. Even with the large sequencing depth, rarefaction of the sorted-subset datasets indicated that sequencing was incomplete. Only blood was sampled, and tissue TCR repertoires likely differ from those in blood. Across four donors, around 5% of naive CD4, approximately 4% of naive CD8, roughly 2.2% of memory CD4, and over 0.35% of memory CD8 clonotypes were shared. The genetic and exposure-history diversity represented was limited by the small number of donors. Pairwise subsampling indicated that sequencing depth was expected to affect the degree of clonotype sharing among donors.

Using the deep immunoSEQ assay, multiplex PCR amplified TCR CDR3 regions from genomic DNA. Extracted genomic DNA from each cell subset was distributed evenly across all wells of several immunoSEQ 96-well plates, and each plate was treated as a replicate. Each replicate PCR for sorted subsets received 200 ng genomic DNA, equal to tens of thousands of T cell genomes. The purified libraries were quantified using a Qubit 3.0 fluorometer, sized with a Bioanalyzer 2100, and then quantified again using the KAPA Library Quantification kit. A separate single-read 150-cycle Illumina NextSeq 550 flow cell was used to sequence each immunoSEQ 96-well plate. The study's processing was this. Because the immunoSEQ output included only junctional sequences and no quality scores, the filtering could not be the same as the filtering used for full-length reads. To assign V/J genes and CDR3, sequences were annotated against IMGT germline references using PyIR, a Python wrapper for IgBLAST v1.9. Reads were removed for weak V/J assignments (E-value above 1e-6), missing CDR3, stop codons, out-of-frame junctions, or ambiguous translated residues. V3J clonotypes were defined as sequences sharing the same inferred V gene, J gene, and CDR3 amino acid sequence. To compute the percentage overlap between repertoires, the number of shared unique clonotypes was divided by the size of the smaller repertoire. Richness of each repertoire was evaluated using RTK rarefaction, the Chao1 estimator, and Recon v2.1 estimates of unobserved clonotypes. Generation probabilities for all TCRbeta clonotypes obtained by the gDNA method from a handful of donors were computed using OLGA. TCRdb carries this immuneACCESS record with in-frame sequences only. Its versions omit some clonotypes, under half of them owing to an unresolved V gene in the studies checked, with the rest unexplained. V and J calls and clone size follow that table, whereas D and trimming were derived from the DNA. The sample profile shows around 2.1 million clones; 93% of them were found once. In total, the top ten clones hold roughly 1.7% of the sample.

The CDR3 runs 21 amino acids, cysteine and phenylalanine included. Of all the DNA, just the CDR3 is kept, 63 bases in frame from base 1. The germline V gene supplies CDR1 ENHRY and CDR2 SYGVKD. V is cut by 5 bases and J by 7 bases, and the space between the germline ends is 35 bases. The chain links TRBV10-3 with TRBJ2-2, with the D call tentatively TRBD1 or TRBD2, each fitting 5 bases. The sample comprised naive CD8+ T cells from PBMCs. The cell subset or site label on this specimen signifies: CD45RA+CCR7+. This receptor was obtained from a man aged 18 to 29 in good health. Some clones in this sample may be carry-over from other donors' samples. The CDR3 here reads CAISSPGRQTPGKPVFGELFF. The DNA reads TGTGCCATCAGTTCCCCGGGACGGCAAACACCGGGGAAACCAGTTTTCGGGGAGCTGTTTTTT.